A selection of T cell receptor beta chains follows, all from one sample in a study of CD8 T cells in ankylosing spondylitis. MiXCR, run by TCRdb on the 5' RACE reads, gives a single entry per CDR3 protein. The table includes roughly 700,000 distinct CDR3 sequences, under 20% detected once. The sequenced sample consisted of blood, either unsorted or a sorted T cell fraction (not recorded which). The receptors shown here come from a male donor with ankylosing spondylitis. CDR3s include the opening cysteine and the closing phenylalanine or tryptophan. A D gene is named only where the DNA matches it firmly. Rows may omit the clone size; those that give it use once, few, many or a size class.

CSATPHGQVGQYF | TGCAGTGCAACACCACACGGACAGGTCGGGCAGTACTTC | TRBD1 | few | TRBJ2-7 | TRBV20-1
CASSWGVILSNEQFF | TGTGCCAGCAGTTGGGGGGTGATCCTGTCCAATGAGCAGTTCTTC | . | . | TRBJ2-1 | TRBV6-2/TRBV6-3
CASSPQLQGQFF | TGTGCCAGCAGCCCTCAGCTCCAAGGGCAGTTCTTC | . | . | TRBJ2-1 | TRBV7-2
CASSQGGTTEAFF | TGCGCCAGCAGCCAAGGGGGCACGACTGAAGCTTTCTTT | TRBD1 | few | TRBJ1-1 | TRBV5-1
CASRASGGAINEQFF | TGTGCCAGCAGGGCTAGCGGGGGGGCCATCAATGAGCAGTTCTTC | TRBD2 | few | TRBJ2-1 | TRBV12-3/TRBV12-4
CSAREFLAGRYEQYF | TGCAGTGCTAGAGAGTTCCTAGCGGGTCGCTACGAGCAGTACTTC | TRBD2 | . | TRBJ2-7 | TRBV20-1
CASSQGHVYGYTF | TGTGCCAGCAGCCAGGGACACGTCTATGGCTACACCTTC | . | . | TRBJ1-2 | TRBV11-2
CASSQDAGSPLYGYTF | TGCGCCAGCAGCCAAGACGCGGGGTCCCCCCTCTATGGCTACACCTTC | . | . | TRBJ1-2 | TRBV4-1
CASSQSGGHLQETQYF | TGTGCCAGCAGCCAATCGGGAGGGCACCTCCAAGAGACCCAGTACTTC | TRBD2 | few | TRBJ2-5 | TRBV4-2
CASREQGARTEAFF | TGTGCCAGCAGAGAACAGGGGGCGAGGACTGAAGCTTTCTTT | TRBD1 | few | TRBJ1-1 | TRBV2
CASSSTGWGYGYTF | TGTGCCAGCAGCTCGACAGGGTGGGGCTATGGCTACACCTTC | TRBD1 | . | TRBJ1-2 | TRBV7-9
CASAIGLASYNEQFF | TGTGCCAGCGCTATAGGACTAGCGAGCTACAATGAGCAGTTCTTC | TRBD2 | . | TRBJ2-1 | TRBV18
CASSQLNTGELFF | TGTGCCAGCAGCCAGTTGAACACCGGGGAGCTGTTTTTT | . | few | TRBJ2-2 | TRBV7-2
CASSFSRLFANSPLHF | TGTGCCAGCAGTTTCTCCAGGTTATTCGCGAATTCACCCCTCCACTTT | . | few | TRBJ1-6 | TRBV12-3/TRBV12-4
CASSGDREETQYF | TGTGCCAGCAGCGGGGACAGGGAAGAGACCCAGTACTTC | TRBD1 | . | TRBJ2-5 | TRBV5-6
CASSRTRWGGQETQYF | TGTGCCAGCAGCCGGACGCGGTGGGGGGGCCAAGAGACCCAGTACTTC | TRBD2 | few | TRBJ2-5 | TRBV5-6
CASSLAGVARNQETQYF | TGTGCCAGCAGCTTAGCTGGGGTAGCGCGAAACCAAGAGACCCAGTACTTC | . | few | TRBJ2-5 | TRBV11-2
CSVRRDSNQPQHF | TGCAGCGTACGGAGGGATAGCAATCAGCCCCAGCATTTT | . | . | TRBJ1-5 | TRBV29-1
CASSSQGIEEKLFF | TGCGCCAGCAGCTCACAGGGAATAGAGGAAAAACTGTTTTTT | . | few | TRBJ1-4 | TRBV5-1
CASSEADRGNTGELFF | TGTGCCAGCAGCGAGGCTGACAGGGGAAACACCGGGGAGCTGTTTTTT | TRBD1 | . | TRBJ2-2 | TRBV7-9
CSVRAAQGTQYF | TGCAGCGTTCGGGCAGCCCAGGGGACCCAGTACTTC | . | . | TRBJ2-5 | TRBV29-1
CASSEGDRGFYEQYF | TGTGCCAGCAGTGAAGGGGACAGGGGGTTTTACGAGCAGTACTTC | TRBD1 | . | TRBJ2-7 | TRBV6-1
CSALDAGTGGTQPQHF | TGCAGTGCTCTCGACGCCGGGACAGGGGGAACTCAGCCCCAGCATTTT | TRBD1 | few | TRBJ1-5 | TRBV20-1
CASRGPSTGLIFTEAFF | TGTGCCAGCAGGGGGCCGTCGACAGGGTTGATCTTCACTGAAGCTTTCTTT | TRBD1 | few | TRBJ1-1 | TRBV12-3/TRBV12-4
CASNRVGADTQYF | TGTGCCAGCAACAGGGTCGGTGCAGATACGCAGTATTTT | . | many | TRBJ2-3 | TRBV2
CSVEGPGNWIYGYTF | TGCAGCGTTGAGGGGCCAGGGAACTGGATCTATGGCTACACCTTC | . | few | TRBJ1-2 | TRBV29-1
CASSIDGDIPHTEAFF | TGTGCCAGTAGTATAGACGGGGACATTCCCCACACTGAAGCTTTCTTT | . | . | TRBJ1-1 | TRBV19
CASSSGSSAKNIQYF | TGTGCCAGCAGTTCGGGATCGTCAGCCAAAAACATTCAGTACTTC | . | few | TRBJ2-4 | TRBV12-3/TRBV12-4